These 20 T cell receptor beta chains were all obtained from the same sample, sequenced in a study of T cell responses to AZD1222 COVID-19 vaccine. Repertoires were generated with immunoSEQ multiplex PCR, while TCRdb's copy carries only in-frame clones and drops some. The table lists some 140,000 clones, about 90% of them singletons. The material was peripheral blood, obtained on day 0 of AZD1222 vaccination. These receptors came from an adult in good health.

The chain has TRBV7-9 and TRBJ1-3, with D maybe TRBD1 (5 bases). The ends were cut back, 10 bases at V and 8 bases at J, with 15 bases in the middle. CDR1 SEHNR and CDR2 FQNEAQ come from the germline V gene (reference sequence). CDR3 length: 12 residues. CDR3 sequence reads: CATRAGWDTIYF. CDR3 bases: TGTGCCACCCGCGCAGGGTGGGACACCATATATTTT.

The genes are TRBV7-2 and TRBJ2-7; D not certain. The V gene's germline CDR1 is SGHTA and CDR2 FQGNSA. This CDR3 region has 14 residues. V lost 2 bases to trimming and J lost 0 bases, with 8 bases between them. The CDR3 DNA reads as TGTGCCAGCAGCTTACGGCGCAACTCCTACGAGCAGTACTTC. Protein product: CASSLRRNSYEQYF.

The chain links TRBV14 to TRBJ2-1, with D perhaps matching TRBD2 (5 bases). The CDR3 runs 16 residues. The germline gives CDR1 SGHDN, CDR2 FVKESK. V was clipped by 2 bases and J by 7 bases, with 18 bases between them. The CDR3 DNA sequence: TGTGCCAGCAGCCAATTTCCAGGAGCGGTATCGAATGAGCAGTTCTTC. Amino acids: CASSQFPGAVSNEQFF.

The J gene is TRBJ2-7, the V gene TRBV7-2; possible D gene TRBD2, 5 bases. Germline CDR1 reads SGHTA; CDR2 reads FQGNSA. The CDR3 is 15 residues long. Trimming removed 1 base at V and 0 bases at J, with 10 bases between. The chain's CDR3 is CASSLVAGISYEQYF. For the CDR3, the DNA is TGTGCCAGCAGCTTAGTCGCCGGGATCTCCTACGAGCAGTACTTC.

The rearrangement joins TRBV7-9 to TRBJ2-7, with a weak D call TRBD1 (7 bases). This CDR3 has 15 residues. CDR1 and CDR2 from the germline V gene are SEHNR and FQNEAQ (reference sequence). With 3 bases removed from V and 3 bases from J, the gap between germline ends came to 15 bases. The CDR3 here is CASSFTAGQSYEQYF. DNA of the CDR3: TGTGCCAGCAGCTTTACCGCGGGACAGAGCTACGAGCAGTACTTC.

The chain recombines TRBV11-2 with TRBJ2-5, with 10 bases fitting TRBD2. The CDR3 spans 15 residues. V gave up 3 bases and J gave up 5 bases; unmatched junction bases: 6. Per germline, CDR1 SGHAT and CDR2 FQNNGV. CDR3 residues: CASSLTLAGRETQYF. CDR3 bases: TGTGCCAGCAGCTTGACACTAGCGGGAAGGGAGACCCAGTACTTC.

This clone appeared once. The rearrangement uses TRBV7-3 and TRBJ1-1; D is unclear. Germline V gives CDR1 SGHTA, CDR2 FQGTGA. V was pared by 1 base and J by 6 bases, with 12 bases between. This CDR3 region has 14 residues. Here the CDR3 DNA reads TGTGCCAGCAGCTTAATTCCCGGGGTTCCTGAAGCTTTCTTT. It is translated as CASSLIPGVPEAFF.

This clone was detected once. The CDR3 is CASSLGGGNTIYF. As DNA, the CDR3 is TGTGCCAGCAGCTTAGGAGGCGGAAACACCATATATTTT. This sequence joins TRBV7-9 and TRBJ1-3; no definite D call. Trimming stripped 1 base from V and 4 bases from J, with 5 bases between. The CDR3 sequence is 13 residues long. The germline V gene has CDR1 SEHNR and CDR2 FQNEAQ (reference sequence).

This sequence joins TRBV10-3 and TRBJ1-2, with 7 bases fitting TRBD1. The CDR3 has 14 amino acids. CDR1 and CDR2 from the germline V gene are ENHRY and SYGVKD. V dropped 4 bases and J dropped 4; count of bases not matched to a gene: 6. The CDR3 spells CAISGTGDLYGYTF. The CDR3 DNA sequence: TGTGCCATCAGTGGAACAGGGGATCTCTATGGCTACACCTTC.

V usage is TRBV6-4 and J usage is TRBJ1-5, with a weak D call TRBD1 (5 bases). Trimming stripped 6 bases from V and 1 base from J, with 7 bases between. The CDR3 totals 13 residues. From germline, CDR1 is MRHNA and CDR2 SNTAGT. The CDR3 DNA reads TGTGCCAGCAGCCGGGACAGCAATCAGCCCCAGCATTTT. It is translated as CASSRDSNQPQHF.

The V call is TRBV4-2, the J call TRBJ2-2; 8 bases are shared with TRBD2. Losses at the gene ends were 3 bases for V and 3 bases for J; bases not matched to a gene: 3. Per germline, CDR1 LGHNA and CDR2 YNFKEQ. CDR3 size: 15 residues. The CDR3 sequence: CASSQSRGDTGELFF. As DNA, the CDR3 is TGTGCCAGCAGCCAGTCGCGGGGGGACACCGGGGAGCTGTTTTTT.

The CDR3 DNA reads as TGCGCCAGCAGCCAAGGGGCTAGCGGGGACACCCTAACCTACGAGCAGTACTTC. Residues: CASSQGASGDTLTYEQYF. This sequence joins TRBV4-1 and TRBJ2-7, with 9 bases aligning to TRBD2. The CDR3 has 18 residues. CDR1 MGHRA and CDR2 YSYEKL come from the germline V gene. With V trimmed by 1 base and J by 2 bases, 12 bases remained unmatched.

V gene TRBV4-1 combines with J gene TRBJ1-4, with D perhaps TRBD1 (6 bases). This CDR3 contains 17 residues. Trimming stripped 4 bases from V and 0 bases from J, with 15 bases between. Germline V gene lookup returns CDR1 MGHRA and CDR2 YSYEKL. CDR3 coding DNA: TGCGCCAGCAGCCCCCGATCGGGGGCTGCAACTAATGAAAAACTGTTTTTT. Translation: CASSPRSGAATNEKLFF.

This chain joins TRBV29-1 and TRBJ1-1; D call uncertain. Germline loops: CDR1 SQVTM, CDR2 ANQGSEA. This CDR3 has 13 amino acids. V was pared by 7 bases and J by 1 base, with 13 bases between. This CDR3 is CSAPRRGNTEAFF. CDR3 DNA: TGCAGCGCCCCGAGGCGGGGGAACACTGAAGCTTTCTTT.

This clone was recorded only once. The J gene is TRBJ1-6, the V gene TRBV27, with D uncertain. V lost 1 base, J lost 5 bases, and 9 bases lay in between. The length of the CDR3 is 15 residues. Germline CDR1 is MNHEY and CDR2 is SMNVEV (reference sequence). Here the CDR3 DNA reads TGTGCCAGCAGTTTATTGACTCCCAATAATTCACCCCTCCACTTT. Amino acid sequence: CASSLLTPNNSPLHF.

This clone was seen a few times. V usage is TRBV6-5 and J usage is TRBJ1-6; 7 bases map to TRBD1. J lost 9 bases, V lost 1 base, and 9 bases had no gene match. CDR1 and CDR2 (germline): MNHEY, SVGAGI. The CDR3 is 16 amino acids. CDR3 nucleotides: TGTGCCAGCAGTTACTTAGGGGGCAGGGGAGTTTCACCCCTCCACTTT. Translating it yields CASSYLGGRGVSPLHF.

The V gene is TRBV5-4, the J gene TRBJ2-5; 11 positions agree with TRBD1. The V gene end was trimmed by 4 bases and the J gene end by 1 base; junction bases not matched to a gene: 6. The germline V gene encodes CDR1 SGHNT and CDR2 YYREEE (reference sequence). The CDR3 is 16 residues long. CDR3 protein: CASSVRTGGPQETQYF. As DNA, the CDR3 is TGTGCCAGCAGCGTTAGGACAGGGGGCCCCCAAGAGACCCAGTACTTC. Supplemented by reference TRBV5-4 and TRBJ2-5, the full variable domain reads ETGVTQSPTHLIKTRGQQVTLRCSSQSGHNTVSWYQQALGQGPQFIFQYYREEENGRGNFPPRFSGLQFPNYSSELNVNALELDDSALYLCASSVRTGGPQETQYFGPGTRLLVL.

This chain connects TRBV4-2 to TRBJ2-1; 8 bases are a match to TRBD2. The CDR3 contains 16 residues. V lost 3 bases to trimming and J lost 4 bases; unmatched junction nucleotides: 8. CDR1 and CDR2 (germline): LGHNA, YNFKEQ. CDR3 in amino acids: CASSQEETSGYNEQFF. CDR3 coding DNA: TGTGCCAGCAGCCAGGAAGAAACTAGCGGTTACAATGAGCAGTTCTTC.

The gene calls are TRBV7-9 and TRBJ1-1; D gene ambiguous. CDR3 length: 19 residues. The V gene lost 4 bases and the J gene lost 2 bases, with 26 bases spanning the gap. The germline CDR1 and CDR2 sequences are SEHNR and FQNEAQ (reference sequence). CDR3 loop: CASSSSIWGLVSDNTEAFF. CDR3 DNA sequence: TGTGCCAGCAGCTCATCGATTTGGGGATTGGTGTCGGATAACACTGAAGCTTTCTTT.

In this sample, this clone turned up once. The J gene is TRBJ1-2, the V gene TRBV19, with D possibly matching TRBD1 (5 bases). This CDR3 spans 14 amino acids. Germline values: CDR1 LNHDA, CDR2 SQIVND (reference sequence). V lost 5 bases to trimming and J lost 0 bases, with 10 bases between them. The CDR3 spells CASSQDIANYGYTF. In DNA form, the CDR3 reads TGTGCCAGTAGTCAGGACATTGCTAACTATGGCTACACCTTC.